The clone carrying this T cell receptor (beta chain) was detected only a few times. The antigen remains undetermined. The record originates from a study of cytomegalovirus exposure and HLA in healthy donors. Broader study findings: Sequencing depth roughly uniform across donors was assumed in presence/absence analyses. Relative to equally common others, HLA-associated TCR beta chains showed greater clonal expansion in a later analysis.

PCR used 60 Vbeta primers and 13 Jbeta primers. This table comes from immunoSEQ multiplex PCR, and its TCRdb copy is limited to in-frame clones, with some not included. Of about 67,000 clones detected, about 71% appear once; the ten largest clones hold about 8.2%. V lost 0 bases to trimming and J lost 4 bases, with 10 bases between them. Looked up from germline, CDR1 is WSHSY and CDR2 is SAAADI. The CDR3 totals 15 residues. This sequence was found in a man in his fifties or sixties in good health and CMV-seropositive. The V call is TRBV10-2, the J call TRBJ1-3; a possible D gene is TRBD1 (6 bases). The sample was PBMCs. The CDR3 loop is CASSESGGRGNTIYF. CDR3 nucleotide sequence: TGCGCCAGCAGTGAGTCCGGGGGGCGAGGAAACACCATATATTTT.